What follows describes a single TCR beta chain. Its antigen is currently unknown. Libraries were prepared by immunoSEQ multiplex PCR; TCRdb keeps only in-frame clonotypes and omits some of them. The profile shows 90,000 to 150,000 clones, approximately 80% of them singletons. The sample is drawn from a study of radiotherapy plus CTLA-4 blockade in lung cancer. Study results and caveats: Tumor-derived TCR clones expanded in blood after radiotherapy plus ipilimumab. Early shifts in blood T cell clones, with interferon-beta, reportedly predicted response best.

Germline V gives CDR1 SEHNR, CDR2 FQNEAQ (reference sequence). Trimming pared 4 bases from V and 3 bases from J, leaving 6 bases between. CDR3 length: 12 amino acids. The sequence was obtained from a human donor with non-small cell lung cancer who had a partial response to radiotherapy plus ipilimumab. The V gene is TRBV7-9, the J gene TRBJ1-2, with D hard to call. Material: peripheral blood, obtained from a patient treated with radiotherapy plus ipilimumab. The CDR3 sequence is CASSSYDYGYTF. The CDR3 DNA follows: TGTGCCAGCAGCTCCTATGACTATGGCTACACCTTC.